The clone carrying this T cell receptor beta chain was detected ten times or more. The antigen remains unidentified. The sample originates from a study of T cells after posttransplantation cyclophosphamide. General study findings and limits: After PTCy, TRB diversity resembled that of CNI/methotrexate controls. Later post-transplant blood repertoires were often dominated by donor CD8+ memory clones.

Here immunoSEQ multiplex PCR was the method, and the copy in TCRdb shows in-frame clones only, minus some. The repertoire consists of some 40,000 clones, none detected only once. Germline loops: CDR1 LNHDA, CDR2 SQIVND (reference sequence). V shed 4 bases and J shed 1 base, with 4 bases lying between them. The CDR3 totals 12 residues. Peripheral blood was collected from the related graft donor on the marrow donation day. The V gene is TRBV19, the J gene TRBJ1-1; D is undetermined. The origin of this receptor is a man aged 45-60 years in good health, CMV-negative, and a related stem cell transplant donor. Sequenced input: PBMCs. CDR3 nucleotides: TGTGCCAGTAGTAGCAGGAACACTGAAGCTTTCTTT. Encoded protein: CASSSRNTEAFF.